Listed below are T cell receptor beta chains from one sample, sequenced in a study of molecular identifiers for immune sequencing clone quantification. MiXCR, applied by TCRdb to the PCR reads, yields one record per CDR3 protein. The sample has about 510,000 distinct CDR3 sequences, about 21% seen once. The sequenced material came from naive CD8+ T cells from blood, with Jurkat cell RNA spiked in. These receptor sequences come from a human donor in good health. Some libraries in this study had Jurkat cell RNA spiked in. CDR3s include the opening cysteine and the closing phenylalanine or tryptophan. D genes are given only for firm matches. Clone sizes are given selectively: once, few, many, or a class where the clone is expanded.

CDR3aa | CDR3nt | j_gene | v_gene | abundance | d_gene
CASSPGRADPLHF | TGTGCCAGCAGCCCGGGGAGGGCGGACCCCCTCCACTTT | TRBJ1-6 | TRBV5-6 | . | .
CSVERDTEAFF | TGCAGCGTTGAGAGGGACACTGAAGCTTTCTTT | TRBJ1-1 | TRBV29-1 | many | .
CASSYFLEGDTQYF | TGTGCCAGCAGTTACTTCTTGGAGGGTGATACGCAGTATTTT | TRBJ2-3 | TRBV6-5 | many | .
CASIEGTGVAEQYF | TGTGCCAGCATTGAGGGGACAGGCGTCGCCGAGCAGTACTTC | TRBJ2-7 | TRBV2 | few | TRBD1
CASSFGGVGNQPQHF | TGTGCCAGCAGCTTTGGGGGAGTGGGCAATCAGCCCCAGCATTTT | TRBJ1-5 | TRBV7-9 | many | .
CASSLAVGAEAFF | TGTGCCAGCAGCTTGGCCGTCGGGGCTGAAGCTTTCTTT | TRBJ1-1 | TRBV5-6 | many | .
CASSAHILAGPSDTQYF | TGTGCCAGCAGCGCCCATATTCTAGCGGGGCCTAGCGATACGCAGTATTTT | TRBJ2-3 | TRBV9 | many | TRBD2
CASSPHMSGGEQFF | TGCGCCAGCAGCCCCCACATGTCAGGAGGTGAGCAGTTCTTC | TRBJ2-1 | TRBV4-3 | few | .
CASSEEGGTDTQYF | TGTGCCAGCAGTGAGGAGGGAGGCACAGATACGCAGTATTTT | TRBJ2-3 | TRBV2 | . | .
CASSLLTSVLYEQYF | TGTGCCAGCAGTTTATTAACAAGCGTCCTCTACGAGCAGTACTTC | TRBJ2-7 | TRBV28 | many | .
CASSQGRALWGTDTQYF | TGTGCCAGCAGCCAAGGACGGGCCCTCTGGGGCACAGATACGCAGTATTTT | TRBJ2-3 | TRBV7-8 | many | .
CASSQRNSQETQYF | TGTGCCAGCAGCCAACGGAACAGCCAAGAGACCCAGTACTTC | TRBJ2-5 | TRBV14 | many | .
CASSSNSEQYF | TGTGCCAGCAGCTCTAATTCCGAGCAGTACTTC | TRBJ2-7 | TRBV6-2/TRBV6-3 | many | .
CSARDRRGALNTEAFF | TGCAGTGCTAGAGATAGACGGGGGGCCCTGAACACTGAAGCTTTCTTT | TRBJ1-1 | TRBV20-1 | many | .
CASSYSPGLAEDEQYF | TGTGCCAGCAGTTACTCTCCCGGACTAGCGGAAGACGAGCAGTACTTC | TRBJ2-7 | TRBV6-2/TRBV6-3 | . | TRBD2
CASSVETIYNEQFF | TGTGCCAGCAGCGTAGAAACTATCTACAATGAGCAGTTCTTC | TRBJ2-1 | TRBV9 | few | .
CASSQEGGFHQPQHF | TGCGCCAGCAGCCAAGAGGGGGGTTTTCATCAGCCCCAGCATTTT | TRBJ1-5 | TRBV4-3 | many | .
CASSEPDTLTGSLDTQYF | TGTGCCAGCAGCGAACCAGATACCCTGACAGGGAGCCTAGATACGCAGTATTTT | TRBJ2-3 | TRBV12-3/TRBV12-4 | few | TRBD1
CASSLEGEKLFF | TGTGCCAGCAGCCTAGAAGGGGAAAAACTGTTTTTT | TRBJ1-4 | TRBV12-3/TRBV12-4 | . | .
CASSDLGGIAYNEQFF | TGTGCCAGCAGTGATCTAGGAGGGATTGCCTACAATGAGCAGTTCTTC | TRBJ2-1 | TRBV2 | . | .
CASSVGGRSTEAFF | TGTGCCAGCAGCGTGGGGGGCCGGAGCACTGAAGCTTTCTTT | TRBJ1-1 | TRBV9 | . | .
CASSLALGPEQFF | TGTGCCAGCAGCTTAGCGCTGGGGCCGGAGCAGTTCTTC | TRBJ2-1 | TRBV7-9 | . | .
CASGSGTGGQAFF | TGTGCTAGTGGTTCCGGGACAGGGGGGCAAGCTTTCTTT | TRBJ1-1 | TRBV12-5 | many | TRBD1
CASSLGLGGPVEQYF | TGCGCCAGCAGCTTGGGGCTAGGGGGCCCGGTCGAGCAGTACTTC | TRBJ2-7 | TRBV5-1 | many | TRBD1
CASSYFGQGQAFF | TGTGCCAGCAGTTACTTTGGACAGGGGCAAGCTTTCTTT | TRBJ1-1 | TRBV6-5 | many | TRBD1
CSDLSRVTEAFF | TGCAGCGACCTATCCAGGGTCACTGAAGCTTTCTTT | TRBJ1-1 | TRBV29-1 | many | .
CASFSLLYNEQFF | TGTGCCAGCTTCAGTCTCCTCTACAATGAGCAGTTCTTC | TRBJ2-1 | TRBV27 | few | .
CASSFVRSTDTQYF | TGTGCCAGCAGCTTTGTTCGAAGCACAGATACGCAGTATTTT | TRBJ2-3 | TRBV7-9 | many | .
CASRAQGDPIQETQYF | TGTGCCAGTAGGGCCCAGGGGGACCCAATCCAAGAGACCCAGTACTTC | TRBJ2-5 | TRBV19 | few | TRBD1
CSARTYRGDEQFF | TGCAGTGCTAGGACTTACAGGGGGGATGAGCAGTTCTTC | TRBJ2-1 | TRBV20-1 | . | TRBD1
CASDTGGDTEAFF | TGTGCCAGTGATACAGGGGGAGACACTGAAGCTTTCTTT | TRBJ1-1 | TRBV19 | few | TRBD1
CASSRKGVNQPQHF | TGTGCCAGCAGTCGTAAAGGGGTAAATCAGCCCCAGCATTTT | TRBJ1-5 | TRBV28 | few | .
CASSPGQGEGHEQFF | TGTGCCAGCAGCCCCGGACAGGGGGAAGGGCATGAGCAGTTCTTC | TRBJ2-1 | TRBV7-9 | few | TRBD1
CASGPNSRDRYSNQPQHF | TGTGCCAGCGGTCCTAATTCCCGGGACCGATACTCCAATCAGCCCCAGCATTTT | TRBJ1-5 | TRBV27 | . | .
CASSQDRVPGANVLTF | TGCGCCAGCAGCCAAGACAGGGTGCCTGGGGCCAACGTCCTGACTTTC | TRBJ2-6 | TRBV4-3 | . | .
CASGKGNEQYF | TGTGCTAGTGGCAAGGGGAACGAGCAGTACTTC | TRBJ2-7 | TRBV12-5 | many | .